This is a list of T cell receptor beta chains from one sample in a study of control samples from healthy donors and cancer patients. Libraries were prepared by immunoSEQ multiplex PCR; TCRdb keeps only in-frame clonotypes and omits some of them. The data hold roughly 180,000 clones, with about 91% observed a single time. What was sequenced was blood. The origin of the receptors is a woman in her 40s in good health. CDR3s include the opening cysteine and the closing phenylalanine or tryptophan. Fields, in order: CDR3 length, D gene, clone size, V gene, J gene, CDR3 DNA, CDR3 protein. The D gene is left open where the match is weak. Rows may omit the clone size; those that give it use once, few, many or a size class.

length: 16
D: NA
size: NA
V: TRBV2
J: TRBJ2-4
DNA: TGTGCCAGCAGTGAAGCGTTGGAGGGTACCAAAAACATTCAGTACTTC
CDR3: CASSEALEGTKNIQYF

length: 15
D: NA
size: NA
V: TRBV4-2
J: TRBJ1-2
DNA: TGTGCCAGCAGCCAAGGTCTTGAGGGGAACTATGGCTACACCTTC
CDR3: CASSQGLEGNYGYTF

length: 17
D: TRBD2
size: NA
V: TRBV4-1
J: TRBJ2-3
DNA: TGCGCCAGCAGCCAAGATCTAGTTAGCGGGTTCACAGATACGCAGTATTTT
CDR3: CASSQDLVSGFTDTQYF

length: 15
D: NA
size: NA
V: TRBV27
J: TRBJ2-6
DNA: TGTGCCAGCAGTACCCCCTCCTCTGGGGCCAACGTCCTGACTTTC
CDR3: CASSTPSSGANVLTF

length: 17
D: TRBD1
size: NA
V: TRBV15
J: TRBJ2-2
DNA: TGTGCCACCAGCATAACCGGGACAGGGGGGTTCTCCGGGGAGCTGTTTTTT
CDR3: CATSITGTGGFSGELFF

length: 16
D: NA
size: NA
V: TRBV5-6
J: TRBJ1-2
DNA: TGTGCCAGCAGCTTGTCGTTTCGTTCAGGGCTCTCTGGCTACACCTTC
CDR3: CASSLSFRSGLSGYTF

length: 17
D: NA
size: few
V: TRBV12-5
J: TRBJ1-2
DNA: TGTGCTAGTGGTTCTTCGACCGGGGCAATCCCAGGGAAAGGCTACACCTTC
CDR3: CASGSSTGAIPGKGYTF

length: 14
D: NA
size: NA
V: TRBV5-5
J: TRBJ1-1
DNA: TGTGCCAGCAGCTTGGACGCGGATTACACTGAAGCTTTCTTT
CDR3: CASSLDADYTEAFF

length: 11
D: NA
size: NA
V: TRBV6-5
J: TRBJ1-2
DNA: TGTGCCAGCACCGGCTACTATGGCTACACCTTC
CDR3: CASTGYYGYTF

length: 13
D: TRBD1
size: NA
V: TRBV27
J: TRBJ1-6
DNA: TGTGCCAGCAGCCAGGGGGTCAATTCACCCCTCCACTTT
CDR3: CASSQGVNSPLHF

length: 18
D: TRBD2
size: once
V: TRBV18
J: TRBJ2-1
DNA: TGTGCCAGCTCACCAGAGACAAAGAACCTAGCGGAAGGAGATGAGCAGTTCTTC
CDR3: CASSPETKNLAEGDEQFF

length: 15
D: NA
size: NA
V: TRBV7-9
J: TRBJ2-3
DNA: TGTGCCAGCAGCTCGGACACTACTCTCACAGATACGCAGTATTTT
CDR3: CASSSDTTLTDTQYF

length: 14
D: NA
size: NA
V: TRBV5-1
J: TRBJ1-1
DNA: TGCGCCAGCAGCTTGGGGGCGGGGAACACTGAAGCTTTCTTT
CDR3: CASSLGAGNTEAFF

length: 18
D: NA
size: once
V: TRBV4-1
J: TRBJ1-5
DNA: TGCGCCAGCAGCCAAGATCTCCGGGCGGGGGGTAGCAATCAGCCCCAGCATTTT
CDR3: CASSQDLRAGGSNQPQHF

length: 16
D: NA
size: NA
V: TRBV15
J: TRBJ2-2
DNA: TGTGCCACCAGTCCAGACCGACAGGTTAGGTCCGGGGAGCTGTTTTTT
CDR3: CATSPDRQVRSGELFF

length: 16
D: TRBD2
size: NA
V: TRBV5-1
J: TRBJ2-3
DNA: TGCGCCAGCAGCTCCGAGCGGGACTCCCATTTCGGCACGCAGTATTTT
CDR3: CASSSERDSHFGTQYF

length: 15
D: NA
size: NA
V: TRBV18
J: TRBJ1-1
DNA: TGTGCCAGCTCGCAGGTTGTTTCCGATGCCACTGAAGCTTTCTTT
CDR3: CASSQVVSDATEAFF

length: 13
D: NA
size: NA
V: TRBV7-6
J: TRBJ2-1
DNA: TGTGCCAGCAGCTTAGGCAGGGGTAGAGAGCAGTTCTTC
CDR3: CASSLGRGREQFF

length: 16
D: NA
size: NA
V: TRBV2
J: TRBJ1-6
DNA: TGTGCCAGCAGTGAGTGGGGAAGCTCCTATAATTCACCCCTCCACTTT
CDR3: CASSEWGSSYNSPLHF

length: 15
D: NA
size: NA
V: TRBV3-1/TRBV3-2
J: TRBJ1-1
DNA: TGTGCCAGCAGCTACCCCCAGGGAGGGCACACTGAAGCTTTCTTT
CDR3: CASSYPQGGHTEAFF

length: 14
D: NA
size: NA
V: TRBV2
J: TRBJ1-1
DNA: TGTGCCAGCAATGCCCTTTGGGGAGACACTGAAGCTTTCTTT
CDR3: CASNALWGDTEAFF

length: 14
D: NA
size: NA
V: TRBV3-1/TRBV3-2
J: TRBJ2-7
DNA: TGTGCCAGCAGCCAGGGGACACACCTCTACGAGCAGTACTTC
CDR3: CASSQGTHLYEQYF

length: 17
D: TRBD2
size: NA
V: TRBV13
J: TRBJ2-3
DNA: TGTGCCAGCAGCTTCGAACTGACTAGCGGGGGAACAGATACGCAGTATTTT
CDR3: CASSFELTSGGTDTQYF

length: 16
D: TRBD1
size: NA
V: TRBV28
J: TRBJ1-6
DNA: TGTGCCAGCAGCCCATCGACAGGGGACAATAATTCACCCCTCCACTTT
CDR3: CASSPSTGDNNSPLHF

length: 13
D: NA
size: NA
V: TRBV3-1/TRBV3-2
J: TRBJ1-1
DNA: TGTGCCAGCAGCCCCTCCGTGGGAGGTGAAGCTTTCTTT
CDR3: CASSPSVGGEAFF

length: 12
D: TRBD1
size: NA
V: TRBV6-6
J: TRBJ1-1
DNA: TGTGCCAGCAGGGCCGGGACAGGGCGTGCTTTCTTT
CDR3: CASRAGTGRAFF

length: 14
D: NA
size: NA
V: TRBV19
J: TRBJ2-3
DNA: TGTGCCAGTTCCGGGACAACACACACAGATACGCAGTATTTT
CDR3: CASSGTTHTDTQYF

length: 13
D: NA
size: NA
V: TRBV9
J: TRBJ2-5
DNA: TGTGCCAGCAGCGTCGTAGCCGGCGAGACCCAGTACTTC
CDR3: CASSVVAGETQYF

length: 17
D: NA
size: NA
V: TRBV11-2
J: TRBJ2-3
DNA: TGTGCCAGCAGCTTCGGAGGGGGAACACCCTACACAGATACGCAGTATTTT
CDR3: CASSFGGGTPYTDTQYF

length: 11
D: TRBD1
size: NA
V: TRBV6-4
J: TRBJ1-1
DNA: TGTGCCAGCAGACAGGGGGGTGAAGCTTTCTTT
CDR3: CASRQGGEAFF

length: 11
D: NA
size: few
V: TRBV5-1
J: TRBJ2-5
DNA: TGCGCCAGCAGCATCCAAGAGACCCAGTACTTC
CDR3: CASSIQETQYF

length: 15
D: NA
size: NA
V: TRBV5-1
J: TRBJ2-2
DNA: TGCGCCAGCAGCTTGGGCCCGGGGGGCAGCGGGGAGCTGTTTTTT
CDR3: CASSLGPGGSGELFF

length: 13
D: NA
size: NA
V: TRBV7-8
J: TRBJ2-7
DNA: TGTGCCAGCAGCTTAGCGGGGGGGCGCGAGCAGTACTTC
CDR3: CASSLAGGREQYF

length: 14
D: NA
size: NA
V: TRBV5-1
J: TRBJ2-2
DNA: TGCGCCAGCAGCGGAGGAACGAACACCGGGGAGCTGTTTTTT
CDR3: CASSGGTNTGELFF

length: 16
D: TRBD1
size: NA
V: TRBV18
J: TRBJ2-5
DNA: TGTGCCAGCTCACCACCCCCCGGGACAGGGAAAGAGACCCAGTACTTC
CDR3: CASSPPPGTGKETQYF

length: 15
D: NA
size: NA
V: TRBV28
J: TRBJ2-5
DNA: TGTGCCAGCAGCTCCCGGGACCGCGAGCCGGAGACCCAGTACTTC
CDR3: CASSSRDREPETQYF

length: 14
D: NA
size: NA
V: TRBV15
J: TRBJ2-3
DNA: TGTGCCACCAGCAGACGACGGGGGACAGATACGCAGTATTTT
CDR3: CATSRRRGTDTQYF

length: 15
D: NA
size: NA
V: TRBV11-2
J: TRBJ2-7
DNA: TGTGCCAGCAGCTTGACTCGGGGGAGCTCCTACGAGCAGTACTTC
CDR3: CASSLTRGSSYEQYF

length: 14
D: NA
size: once
V: TRBV3-1/TRBV3-2
J: TRBJ1-2
DNA: TGTGCCAGCAGCCTCGGTGGGGGCCCCAATGGCTACACCTTC
CDR3: CASSLGGGPNGYTF

length: 14
D: NA
size: NA
V: TRBV5-1
J: TRBJ2-5
DNA: TGCGCCAGCAGCTTACAGACAGCCCAAGAGACCCAGTACTTC
CDR3: CASSLQTAQETQYF

length: 15
D: NA
size: NA
V: TRBV9
J: TRBJ2-1
DNA: TGTGCCAGCAGCGTAGAGTGGGACACGGACAATGAGCAGTTCTTC
CDR3: CASSVEWDTDNEQFF

length: 11
D: NA
size: NA
V: TRBV4-1
J: TRBJ2-7
DNA: TGCGCCAGCAGCGATGAATACGAGCAGTACTTC
CDR3: CASSDEYEQYF

length: 15
D: TRBD1
size: NA
V: TRBV9
J: TRBJ1-4
DNA: TGTGCCAGCAGCGTAGAGGGGGCCGTAAATGAAAAACTGTTTTTT
CDR3: CASSVEGAVNEKLFF

length: 14
D: TRBD1
size: once
V: TRBV12-5
J: TRBJ2-5
DNA: TGTGCTAGTGGTTTCCTTGGACAGGGAGAGACCCAGTACTTC
CDR3: CASGFLGQGETQYF

length: 12
D: NA
size: NA
V: TRBV3-1/TRBV3-2
J: TRBJ2-7
DNA: TGTGCCAGCAGCCCCCGACCTAACGAGCAGTACTTC
CDR3: CASSPRPNEQYF

length: 14
D: NA
size: NA
V: TRBV24-1
J: TRBJ2-5
DNA: TGTGCCACCAGTGATGCCGGGGCTCAAGAGACCCAGTACTTC
CDR3: CATSDAGAQETQYF

length: 14
D: NA
size: NA
V: TRBV5-1
J: TRBJ2-2
DNA: TGCGCCAGCAGCTTGGCTTCGAACACCGGGGAGCTGTTTTTT
CDR3: CASSLASNTGELFF

length: 15
D: TRBD1
size: NA
V: TRBV2
J: TRBJ1-1
DNA: TGTGCCAGAACCGGGACAGGTATGAAAGGGGGCGAAGCTTTCTTT
CDR3: CARTGTGMKGGEAFF

length: 17
D: NA
size: few
V: TRBV25-1
J: TRBJ2-1
DNA: TGTGCCAGCAGTGATACCACCCGGGGGAGCTCCTACAATGAGCAGTTCTTC
CDR3: CASSDTTRGSSYNEQFF

length: 13
D: NA
size: NA
V: TRBV29-1
J: TRBJ1-5
DNA: TGCAGCGTTGAATTTGACAGGAATCAGCCCCAGCATTTT
CDR3: CSVEFDRNQPQHF

length: 17
D: NA
size: NA
V: TRBV5-1
J: TRBJ1-6
DNA: TGCGCCAGCAGTCGGGATGACAGGAGCTCCTATAATTCACCCCTCCACTTT
CDR3: CASSRDDRSSYNSPLHF

length: 14
D: NA
size: NA
V: TRBV7-6
J: TRBJ2-2
DNA: TGTGCCAGCAGCCCCCGGAGAGGAAGGGGGGAGCTGTTTTTT
CDR3: CASSPRRGRGELFF

length: 17
D: TRBD2
size: NA
V: TRBV5-1
J: TRBJ2-3
DNA: TGCGCCAGCAGCCCTTCTACTAGCGGGGGGAGCACAGATACGCAGTATTTT
CDR3: CASSPSTSGGSTDTQYF

length: 15
D: NA
size: NA
V: TRBV6-5
J: TRBJ1-4
DNA: TGTGCCAGCAGCGCAGGAGGCTTAGCTAATGAAAAACTGTTTTTT
CDR3: CASSAGGLANEKLFF

length: 15
D: NA
size: NA
V: TRBV3-1/TRBV3-2
J: TRBJ2-1
DNA: TGTGCCAGCAGCCGCGCCCGGGTATCCGACAATGAGCAGTTCTTC
CDR3: CASSRARVSDNEQFF

length: 14
D: NA
size: NA
V: TRBV4-1
J: TRBJ1-4
DNA: TGCGCCAGCAGCCTCCAAGAGGTCGGAGAAAAACTGTTTTTT
CDR3: CASSLQEVGEKLFF

length: 18
D: NA
size: NA
V: TRBV4-1
J: TRBJ2-6
DNA: TGCGCCAGCAGCCTACAAGGGGGGGCCCTCTCTGGGGCCAACGTCCTGACTTTC
CDR3: CASSLQGGALSGANVLTF

length: 13
D: NA
size: NA
V: TRBV6-5
J: TRBJ1-1
DNA: TGTGCCAGCAGCCCGGGACTGATCACTGAAGCTTTCTTT
CDR3: CASSPGLITEAFF